Presented here are 14 T cell receptor beta chains from one specimen sequenced in a study of PD-1 blockade in mismatch repair-deficient tumors. Clones were sequenced by immunoSEQ multiplex PCR, and TCRdb holds only the in-frame ones, with some missing. This table holds 60,000 to 70,000 clones, around 88% found once. The specimen was peripheral blood, collected 52 weeks after starting pembrolizumab. Receptors were obtained from an adult with mismatch repair-deficient cancer.

The genes are TRBV27 and TRBJ2-5; TRBD2 matches at 7 bases. The J call is uncertain, as TRBJ2-7 better fits the DNA end. The CDR3 has 16 amino acids. Germline assignment: CDR1 MNHEY and CDR2 SMNVEV (reference sequence). The CDR3 DNA follows: TGTGCCAGCAGTACCCTAGCGGTCTATTCGTCCTACGAGCAGTACTTC. Its protein is CASSTLAVYSSYEQYF.

This clone was detected only once. The V call is TRBV7-2, the J call TRBJ1-2; possibly TRBD1 for D (6 bases). V was clipped by 0 bases and J by 3 bases, with 8 bases between them. Germline assignment: CDR1 SGHTA and CDR2 FQGNSA. This CDR3 is built from 14 residues. CDR3 protein: CASSLARTDYGYTF. The CDR3 coding sequence is TGTGCCAGCAGCTTAGCTCGGACAGACTATGGCTACACCTTC.

V is TRBV11-1 and J is TRBJ2-7, with 12 bases fitting TRBD2. V was pared by 5 bases and J by 0 bases, with 2 bases of the junction left unmatched. The CDR3 is 15 amino acids. Germline V lookup: CDR1 SGHAT, CDR2 FQDESV (reference sequence). CDR3 sequence: CASSTTSGSSYEQYF. The CDR3, as DNA: TGTGCCAGCAGCACGACTAGCGGGAGCTCCTACGAGCAGTACTTC.

V is TRBV14 and J is TRBJ2-7, with D possibly TRBD2 on 6 matching bases. V shed 3 bases and J shed 0 bases, with 9 bases lying between them. This CDR3 is built from 14 residues. Germline V gene sequence: CDR1 SGHDN, CDR2 FVKESK. Here the CDR3 DNA reads TGTGCCAGCAGCCATACGGGACTCTCCTACGAGCAGTACTTC. It codes for CASSHTGLSYEQYF.

This chain links TRBV19 with TRBJ2-3, with TRBD1 identical over 8 bases. The CDR3 is 16 amino acids. Germline loops: CDR1 LNHDA, CDR2 SQIVND (reference sequence). The trim removed 5 bases at V and 1 base at J, leaving 8 bases unmatched. CDR3 region: CASSPHQGAGTDTQYF. CDR3 DNA sequence: TGTGCCAGTAGTCCACACCAGGGGGCGGGCACAGATACGCAGTATTTT.

The V gene is TRBV10-3, the J gene TRBJ1-5; D gene unclear. The CDR3 runs to 12 residues. CDR1 is ENHRY, CDR2 SYGVKD, per germline. Trimming removed 5 bases at V and 2 bases at J, with 4 bases between. The CDR3 is CAISTRNQPQHF. CDR3 DNA: TGTGCCATCAGTACACGCAATCAGCCCCAGCATTTT.

The chain uses TRBV6-6 and TRBJ1-2, with TRBD1 identical over 10 bases. V shed 6 bases and J 4 bases; nucleotides not matched to a gene: 11. CDR3 length: 16 residues. From germline, CDR1 is MNHNY and CDR2 SVGAGI (reference sequence). In DNA form, the CDR3 reads TGTGCCAGCAGAGGGGTCGACAGGGGGCCGGTCTATGGCTACACCTTC. Its translation is CASRGVDRGPVYGYTF.

The chain combines TRBV21-1 with TRBJ2-6; the table gives TRBD1 as D, unverified against the DNA. TRBV21-1 represents a pseudogene. The CDR3 is made up of 16 amino acids. The chain's CDR3 is CASSRDRVTGANVLTF. The CDR3 nucleotides read TGTGCCAGCAGCCGGGACAGGGTAACTGGGGCCAACGTCCTGACTTTC.

V is TRBV4-1 and J is TRBJ2-1; maybe TRBD1 (6 bases). The CDR3 runs 18 residues. Per germline, CDR1 MGHRA and CDR2 YSYEKL. V was shortened by 1 base and J by 0 bases, with 16 bases between the two germline ends. The CDR3 DNA reads TGCGCCAGCAGCCAAGTCATTGACAGGAGGAGCTCCTACAATGAGCAGTTCTTC. Protein product: CASSQVIDRRSSYNEQFF.

In this sample, this clone turned up once. V is TRBV7-3 and J is TRBJ2-7; no clear D. The CDR3 contains 17 residues. V was shortened by 10 bases and J by 7 bases, with 32 bases between the two germline ends. Germline CDR1 is SGHTA and CDR2 is FQGTGA. The CDR3 protein is CANIRERLSGPNREQYF. DNA of the CDR3: TGTGCCAACATTCGCGAGAGATTAAGTGGGCCAAATCGGGAGCAGTACTTC.

The chain carries TRBV6-6 and TRBJ2-2, with TRBD1 matching over 7 bases. V shed 6 bases and J 5 bases; nucleotides not matched to a gene: 9. Germline V gene data show CDR1 as MNHNY and CDR2 as SVGAGI (reference sequence). This CDR3 has 15 residues. The CDR3 reads CASSPEGAWTGELFF. The CDR3 coding sequence is TGTGCCAGCAGCCCTGAGGGGGCGTGGACCGGGGAGCTGTTTTTT.

The chain joins TRBV4-1 to TRBJ1-1; a weak D match, TRBD1 (6 bases). CDR1 is MGHRA, CDR2 YSYEKL, per germline. V lost 4 bases and J 4 bases, leaving 13 bases between the germline ends. This CDR3 spans 14 amino acids. As DNA, the CDR3 is TGCGCCAGCAGCCCAGGACAGCGCTTCACTGAAGCTTTCTTT. Its translation is CASSPGQRFTEAFF.

The chain combines TRBV5-8 with TRBJ1-5; D is uncertain. The germline V gene has CDR1 SGHTS and CDR2 YDEGEE. The CDR3 sequence is 17 residues long. V lost 0 bases and J lost 2, with 15 bases in between. CDR3 in amino acids: CASSLAATAWGNQPQHF. For the CDR3, the DNA is TGTGCCAGCAGCTTGGCTGCCACAGCCTGGGGCAATCAGCCCCAGCATTTT.

This chain joins TRBV5-1 and TRBJ2-1; no firm D call. V gave up 1 base and J gave up 3 bases, with 8 bases separating them. Germline V gene lookup returns CDR1 SGHRS and CDR2 YFSETQ. There are 14 residues in the CDR3. CDR3 in amino acids: CASSLRRLYNEQFF. CDR3 nucleotide sequence: TGCGCCAGCAGCTTGCGGCGCCTCTACAATGAGCAGTTCTTC. The entire variable domain, with the rest obtained from reference TRBV5-1 and TRBJ2-1, is as follows: KAGVTQTPRYLIKTRGQQVTLSCSPISGHRSVSWYQQTPGQGLQFLFEYFSETQRNKGNFPGRFSGRQFSNSRSEMNVSTLELGDSALYLCASSLRRLYNEQFFGPGTRLTVL.